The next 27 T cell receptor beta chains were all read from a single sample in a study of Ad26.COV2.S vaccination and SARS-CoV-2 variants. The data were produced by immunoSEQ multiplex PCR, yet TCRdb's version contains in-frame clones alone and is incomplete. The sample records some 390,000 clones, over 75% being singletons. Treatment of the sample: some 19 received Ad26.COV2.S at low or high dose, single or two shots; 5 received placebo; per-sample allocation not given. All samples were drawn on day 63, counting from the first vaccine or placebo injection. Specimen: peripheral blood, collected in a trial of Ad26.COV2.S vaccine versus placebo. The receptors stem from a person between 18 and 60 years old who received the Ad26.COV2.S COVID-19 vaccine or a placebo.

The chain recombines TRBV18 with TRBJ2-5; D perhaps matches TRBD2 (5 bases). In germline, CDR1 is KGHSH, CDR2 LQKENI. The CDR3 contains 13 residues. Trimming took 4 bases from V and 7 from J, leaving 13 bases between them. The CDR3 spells CASSQAAGGTQYF. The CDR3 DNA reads TGTGCCAGCTCACAGGCGGCTGGAGGGACCCAGTACTTC.

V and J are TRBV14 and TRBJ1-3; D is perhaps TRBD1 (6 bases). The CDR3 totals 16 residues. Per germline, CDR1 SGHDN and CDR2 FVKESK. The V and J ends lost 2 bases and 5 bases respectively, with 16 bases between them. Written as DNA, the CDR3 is TGTGCCAGCAGCCAACGGGGCCAGGGGTTTCGAAACACCATATATTTT. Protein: CASSQRGQGFRNTIYF.

CDR3 sequence (DNA): TGTGCCAGTAGTATGGGACTAGCGGGAGGATCCTCCAGTGAGCAGTTCTTC. This encodes CASSMGLAGGSSSEQFF. This chain connects TRBV19 to TRBJ2-1, with 15 bases identical to TRBD2. The V segment lost 3 bases and the J segment 9 bases; nucleotides outside the gene matches: 9. Germline CDR1 is LNHDA and CDR2 is SQIVND (reference sequence). CDR3 size: 17 residues.

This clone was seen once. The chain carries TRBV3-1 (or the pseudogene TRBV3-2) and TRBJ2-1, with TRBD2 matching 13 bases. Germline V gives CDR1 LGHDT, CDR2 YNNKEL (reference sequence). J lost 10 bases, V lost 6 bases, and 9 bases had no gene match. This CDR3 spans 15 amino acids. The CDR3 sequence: CASSLTGTSGTEQFF. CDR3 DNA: TGTGCCAGCAGTCTAACCGGGACTAGCGGGACCGAGCAGTTCTTC.

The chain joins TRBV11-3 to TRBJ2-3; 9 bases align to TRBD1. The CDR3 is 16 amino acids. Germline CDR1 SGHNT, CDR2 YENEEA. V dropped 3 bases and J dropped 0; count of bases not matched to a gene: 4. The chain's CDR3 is CASSLGGQGSTDTQYF. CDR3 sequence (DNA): TGTGCCAGCAGCTTGGGAGGACAGGGGAGCACAGATACGCAGTATTTT. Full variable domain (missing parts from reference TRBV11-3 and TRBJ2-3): EAGVVQSPRYKIIEKKQPVAFWCNPISGHNTLYWYLQNLGQGPELLIRYENEEAVDDSQLPKDRFSAERLKGVDSTLKIQPAELGDSAVYLCASSLGGQGSTDTQYFGPGTRLTVL.

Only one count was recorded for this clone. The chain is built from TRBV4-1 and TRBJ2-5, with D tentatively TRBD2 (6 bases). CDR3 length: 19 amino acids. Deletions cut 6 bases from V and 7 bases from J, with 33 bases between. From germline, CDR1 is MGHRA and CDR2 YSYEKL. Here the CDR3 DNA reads TGCGCCAGCAGTCAAACGCTCCCTTCTTCAGTGGGGGGAAGGGGGACCCAGTACTTC. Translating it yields CASSQTLPSSVGGRGTQYF.

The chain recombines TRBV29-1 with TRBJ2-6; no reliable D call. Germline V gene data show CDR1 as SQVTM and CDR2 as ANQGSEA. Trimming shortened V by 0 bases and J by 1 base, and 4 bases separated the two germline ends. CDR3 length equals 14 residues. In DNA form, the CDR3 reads TGCAGCGTTGAAGAGGGGTCTGGGGCCAACGTCCTGACTTTC. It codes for CSVEEGSGANVLTF. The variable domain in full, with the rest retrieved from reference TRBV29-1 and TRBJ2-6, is SAVISQKPSRDICQRGTSLTIQCQVDSQVTMMFWYRQQPGQSLTLIATANQGSEATYESGFVIDKFPISRPNLTFSTLTVSNMSPEDSSIYLCSVEEGSGANVLTFGAGSRLTVL.

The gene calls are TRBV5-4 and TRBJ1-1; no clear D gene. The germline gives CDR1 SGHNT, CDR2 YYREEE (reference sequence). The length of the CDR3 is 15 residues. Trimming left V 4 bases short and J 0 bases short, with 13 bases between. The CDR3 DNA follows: TGTGCCAGCAGCAAGGAGGAGGGTTTGAACACTGAAGCTTTCTTT. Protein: CASSKEEGLNTEAFF.

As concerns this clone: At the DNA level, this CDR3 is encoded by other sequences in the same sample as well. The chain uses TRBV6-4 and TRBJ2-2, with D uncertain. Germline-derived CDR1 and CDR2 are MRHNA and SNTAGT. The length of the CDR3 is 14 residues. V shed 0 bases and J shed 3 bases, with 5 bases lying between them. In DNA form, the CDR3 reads TGTGCCAGCAGTGACTCTGGGGACACCGGGGAGCTGTTTTTT. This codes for CASSDSGDTGELFF.

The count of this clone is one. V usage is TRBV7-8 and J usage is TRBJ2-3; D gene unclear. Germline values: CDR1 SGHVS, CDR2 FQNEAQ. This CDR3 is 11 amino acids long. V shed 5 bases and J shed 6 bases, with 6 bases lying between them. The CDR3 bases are TGTGCCAGCAGCCGATCTGATACGCAGTATTTT. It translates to CASSRSDTQYF.

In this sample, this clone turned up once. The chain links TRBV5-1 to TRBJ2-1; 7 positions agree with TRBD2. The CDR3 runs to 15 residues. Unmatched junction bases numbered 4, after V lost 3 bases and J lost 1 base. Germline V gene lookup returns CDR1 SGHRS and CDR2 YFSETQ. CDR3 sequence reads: CASSSTSVSYNEQFF. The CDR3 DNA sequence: TGCGCCAGCAGCTCTACTAGCGTTTCCTACAATGAGCAGTTCTTC.

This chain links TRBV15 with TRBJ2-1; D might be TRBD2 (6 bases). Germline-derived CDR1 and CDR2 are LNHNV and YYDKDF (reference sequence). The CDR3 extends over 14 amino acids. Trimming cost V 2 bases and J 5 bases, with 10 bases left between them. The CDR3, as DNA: TGTGCCACCAGCAGAATTAGCGGCGACAATGAGCAGTTCTTC. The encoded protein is CATSRISGDNEQFF.

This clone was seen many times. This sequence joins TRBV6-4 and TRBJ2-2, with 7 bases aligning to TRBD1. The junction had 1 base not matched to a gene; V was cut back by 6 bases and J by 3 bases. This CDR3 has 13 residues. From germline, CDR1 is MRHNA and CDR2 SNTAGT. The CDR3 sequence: CASRQGYTGELFF. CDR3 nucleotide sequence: TGTGCCAGCAGACAGGGGTACACCGGGGAGCTGTTTTTT.

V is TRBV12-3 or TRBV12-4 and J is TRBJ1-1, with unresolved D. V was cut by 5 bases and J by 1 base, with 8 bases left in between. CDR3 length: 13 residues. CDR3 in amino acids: CASSIISNTEAFF. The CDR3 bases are TGTGCCAGCAGTATCATATCGAACACTGAAGCTTTCTTT.

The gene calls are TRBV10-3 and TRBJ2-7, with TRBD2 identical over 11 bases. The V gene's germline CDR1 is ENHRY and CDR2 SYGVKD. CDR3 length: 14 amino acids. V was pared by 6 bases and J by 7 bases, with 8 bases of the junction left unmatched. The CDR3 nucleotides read TGTGCCATCAGGGGGACTAGCGGCAAAGGAGAGCAGTACTTC. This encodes CAIRGTSGKGEQYF.

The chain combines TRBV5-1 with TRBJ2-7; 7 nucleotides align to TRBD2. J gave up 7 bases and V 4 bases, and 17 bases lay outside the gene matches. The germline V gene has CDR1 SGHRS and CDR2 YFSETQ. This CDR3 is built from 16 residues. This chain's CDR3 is CASSPEGAGTFGEQYF. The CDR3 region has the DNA TGCGCCAGCAGCCCGGAAGGAGCGGGGACGTTTGGGGAGCAGTACTTC. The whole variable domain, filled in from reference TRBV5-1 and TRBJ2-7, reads KAGVTQTPRYLIKTRGQQVTLSCSPISGHRSVSWYQQTPGQGLQFLFEYFSETQRNKGNFPGRFSGRQFSNSRSEMNVSTLELGDSALYLCASSPEGAGTFGEQYFGPGTRLTVT.

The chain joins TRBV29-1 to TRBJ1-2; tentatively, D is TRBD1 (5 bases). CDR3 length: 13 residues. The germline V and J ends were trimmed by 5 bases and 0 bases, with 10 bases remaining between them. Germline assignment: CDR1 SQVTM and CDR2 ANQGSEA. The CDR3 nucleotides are TGCAGCGTTTCGGTAGGGGCTAACTATGGCTACACCTTC. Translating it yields CSVSVGANYGYTF.

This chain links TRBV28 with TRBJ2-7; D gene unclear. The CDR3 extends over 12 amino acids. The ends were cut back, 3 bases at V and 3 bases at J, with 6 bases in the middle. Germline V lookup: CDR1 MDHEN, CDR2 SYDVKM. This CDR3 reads CASSFRFYEQYF. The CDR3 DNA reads TGTGCCAGCAGTTTCAGGTTCTACGAGCAGTACTTC.

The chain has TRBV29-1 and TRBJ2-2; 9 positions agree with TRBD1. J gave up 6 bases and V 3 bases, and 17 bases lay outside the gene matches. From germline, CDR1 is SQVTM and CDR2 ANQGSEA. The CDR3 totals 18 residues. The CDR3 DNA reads TGCAGCGTTGAGGATATTTGGGACAGGGCAGTGGAAGCCGGGGAGCTGTTTTTT. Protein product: CSVEDIWDRAVEAGELFF.

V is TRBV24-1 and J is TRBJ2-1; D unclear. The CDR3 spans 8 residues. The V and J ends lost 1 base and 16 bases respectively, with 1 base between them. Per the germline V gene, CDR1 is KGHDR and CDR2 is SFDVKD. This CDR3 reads CATSDLFF. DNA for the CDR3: TGTGCCACCAGTGATTTATTCTTC.

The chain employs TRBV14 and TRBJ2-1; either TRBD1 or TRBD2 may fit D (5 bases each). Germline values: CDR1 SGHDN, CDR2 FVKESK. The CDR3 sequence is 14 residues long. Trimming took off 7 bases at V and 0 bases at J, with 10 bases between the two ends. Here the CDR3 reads CASTSRGSYNEQFF. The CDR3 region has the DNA TGTGCCAGCACCTCGAGGGGCTCCTACAATGAGCAGTTCTTC.

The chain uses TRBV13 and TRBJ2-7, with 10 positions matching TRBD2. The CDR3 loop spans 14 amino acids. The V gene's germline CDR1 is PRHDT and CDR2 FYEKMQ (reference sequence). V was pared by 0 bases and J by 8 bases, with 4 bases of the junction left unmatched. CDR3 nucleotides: TGTGCCAGCAGCTTAGGAACTAGCGGGAAAAAGCAGTACTTC. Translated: CASSLGTSGKKQYF.

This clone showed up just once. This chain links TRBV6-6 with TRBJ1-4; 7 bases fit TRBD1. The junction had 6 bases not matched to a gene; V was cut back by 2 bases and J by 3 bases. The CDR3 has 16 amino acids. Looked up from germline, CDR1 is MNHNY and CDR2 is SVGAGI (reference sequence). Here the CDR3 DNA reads TGTGCCAGCAGTTACGGGACAGCCTGGGCTAATGAAAAACTGTTTTTT. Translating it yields CASSYGTAWANEKLFF.

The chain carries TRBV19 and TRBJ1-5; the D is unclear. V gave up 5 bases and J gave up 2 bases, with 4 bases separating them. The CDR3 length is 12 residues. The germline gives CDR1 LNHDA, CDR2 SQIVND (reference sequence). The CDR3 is CASSWRNQPQHF. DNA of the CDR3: TGTGCCAGTAGTTGGCGCAATCAGCCCCAGCATTTT.

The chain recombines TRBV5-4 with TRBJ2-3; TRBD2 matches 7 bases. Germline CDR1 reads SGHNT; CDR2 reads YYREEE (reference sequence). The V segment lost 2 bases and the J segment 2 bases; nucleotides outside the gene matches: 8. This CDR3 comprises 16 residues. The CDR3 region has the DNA TGTGCCAGCAGCTTTTTAGCGGGCTTGGTCACAGATACGCAGTATTTT. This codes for CASSFLAGLVTDTQYF. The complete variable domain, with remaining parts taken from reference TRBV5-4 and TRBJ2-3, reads ETGVTQSPTHLIKTRGQQVTLRCSSQSGHNTVSWYQQALGQGPQFIFQYYREEENGRGNFPPRFSGLQFPNYSSELNVNALELDDSALYLCASSFLAGLVTDTQYFGPGTRLTVL.

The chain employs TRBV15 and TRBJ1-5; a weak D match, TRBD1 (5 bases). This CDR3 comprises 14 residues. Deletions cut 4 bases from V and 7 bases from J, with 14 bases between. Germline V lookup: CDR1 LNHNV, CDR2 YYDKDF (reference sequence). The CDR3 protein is CATSKWGGSQPQHF. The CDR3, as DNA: TGTGCCACCAGCAAATGGGGGGGTAGCCAGCCCCAGCATTTT.

CDR3 amino acids: CASSTSSAPSGEQYF. Written as DNA, the CDR3 is TGTGCCAGCAGCACGAGTAGCGCTCCCTCGGGGGAGCAGTACTTC. The J gene is TRBJ2-7, the V gene TRBV4-2; a weak D match, TRBD2 (5 bases). The V and J ends lost 5 bases and 7 bases respectively, with 21 bases between them. Germline CDR1 reads LGHNA; CDR2 reads YNFKEQ. CDR3 length: 15 amino acids.